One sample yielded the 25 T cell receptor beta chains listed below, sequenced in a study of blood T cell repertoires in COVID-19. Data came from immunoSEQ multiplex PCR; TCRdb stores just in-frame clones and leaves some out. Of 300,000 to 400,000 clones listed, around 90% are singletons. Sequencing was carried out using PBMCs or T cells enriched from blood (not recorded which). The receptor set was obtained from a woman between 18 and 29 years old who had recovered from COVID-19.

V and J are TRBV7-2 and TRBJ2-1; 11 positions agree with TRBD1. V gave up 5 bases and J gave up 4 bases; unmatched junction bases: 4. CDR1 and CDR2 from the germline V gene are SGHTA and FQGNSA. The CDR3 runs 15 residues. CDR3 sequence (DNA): TGTGCCAGCAGCCGGGACAGGGGGGAATACAATGAGCAGTTCTTC. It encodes CASSRDRGEYNEQFF.

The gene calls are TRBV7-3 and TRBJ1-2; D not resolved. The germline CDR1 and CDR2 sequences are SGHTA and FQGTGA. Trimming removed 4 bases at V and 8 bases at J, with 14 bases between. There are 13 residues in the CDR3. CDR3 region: CASSSRSEGGYTF. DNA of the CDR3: TGTGCCAGCAGCTCCCGATCCGAGGGAGGCTACACCTTC.

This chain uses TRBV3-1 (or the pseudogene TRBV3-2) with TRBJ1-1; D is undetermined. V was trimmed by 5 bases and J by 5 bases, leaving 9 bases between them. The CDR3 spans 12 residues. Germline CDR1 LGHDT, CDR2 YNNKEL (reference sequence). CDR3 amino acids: CASSGGWTEAFF. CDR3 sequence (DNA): TGTGCCAGCAGCGGAGGTTGGACTGAAGCTTTCTTT.

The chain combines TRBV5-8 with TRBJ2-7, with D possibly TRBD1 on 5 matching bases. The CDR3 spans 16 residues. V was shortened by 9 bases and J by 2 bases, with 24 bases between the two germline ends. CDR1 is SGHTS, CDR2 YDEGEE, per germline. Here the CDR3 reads CANSHAGFAAAYEQYF. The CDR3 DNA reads TGTGCCAACTCCCACGCAGGGTTCGCGGCGGCCTACGAGCAGTACTTC.

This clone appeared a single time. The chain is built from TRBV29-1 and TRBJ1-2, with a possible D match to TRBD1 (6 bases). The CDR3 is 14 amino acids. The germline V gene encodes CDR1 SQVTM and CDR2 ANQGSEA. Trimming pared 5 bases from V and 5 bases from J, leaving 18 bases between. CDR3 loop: CSVPSGGLQYGYTF. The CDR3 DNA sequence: TGCAGCGTTCCCAGTGGGGGCCTTCAGTATGGCTACACCTTC.

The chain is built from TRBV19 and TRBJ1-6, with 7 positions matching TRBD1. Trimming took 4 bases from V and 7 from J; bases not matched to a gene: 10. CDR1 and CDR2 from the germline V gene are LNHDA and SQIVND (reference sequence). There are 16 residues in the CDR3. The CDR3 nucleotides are TGTGCCAGTAGTACCTCGACAGGGTTTGGGAATTCACCCCTCCACTTT. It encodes CASSTSTGFGNSPLHF.

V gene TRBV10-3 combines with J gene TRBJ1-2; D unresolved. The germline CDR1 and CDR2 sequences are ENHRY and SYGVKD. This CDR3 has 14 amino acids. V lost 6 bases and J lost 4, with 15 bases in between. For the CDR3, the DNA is TGTGCCATCAGGTCCGGACGGGAGAGCTATGGCTACACCTTC. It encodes CAIRSGRESYGYTF.

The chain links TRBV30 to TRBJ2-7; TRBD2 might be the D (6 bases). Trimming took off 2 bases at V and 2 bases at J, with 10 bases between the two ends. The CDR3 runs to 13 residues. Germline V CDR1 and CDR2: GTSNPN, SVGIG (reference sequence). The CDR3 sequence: CAWSKGLTYEQYF. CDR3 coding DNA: TGTGCCTGGAGTAAGGGACTTACCTACGAGCAGTACTTC.

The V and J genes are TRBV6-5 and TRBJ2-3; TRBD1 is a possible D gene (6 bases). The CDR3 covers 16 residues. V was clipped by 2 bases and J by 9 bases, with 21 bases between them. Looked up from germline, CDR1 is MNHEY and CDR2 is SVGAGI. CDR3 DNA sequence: TGTGCCAGCAGTTACGGGACATACACCTCCTTAGAGACGCAGTATTTT. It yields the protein CASSYGTYTSLETQYF.

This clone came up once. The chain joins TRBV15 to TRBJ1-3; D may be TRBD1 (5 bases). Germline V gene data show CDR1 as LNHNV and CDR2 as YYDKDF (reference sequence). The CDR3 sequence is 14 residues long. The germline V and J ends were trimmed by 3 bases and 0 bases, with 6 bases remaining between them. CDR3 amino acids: CATSRTVSGNTIYF. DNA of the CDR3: TGTGCCACCAGCAGGACAGTCTCTGGAAACACCATATATTTT.

The CDR3 DNA reads TGTGCCATCGAGAGACAGGGCGGTTTTGGCACTGAAGCTTTCTTT. Encoded protein: CAIERQGGFGTEAFF. This chain joins TRBV28 and TRBJ1-1; 7 bases match TRBD1. J lost 4 bases, V lost 10 bases, and 15 bases had no gene match. The length of the CDR3 is 15 residues. Germline V CDR1 and CDR2: MDHEN, SYDVKM.

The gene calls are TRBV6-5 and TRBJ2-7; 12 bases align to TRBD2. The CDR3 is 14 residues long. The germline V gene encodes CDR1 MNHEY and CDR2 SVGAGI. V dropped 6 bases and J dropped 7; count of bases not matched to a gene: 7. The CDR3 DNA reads TGTGCCAGCAGCCTAGCGGGGGGGCGGCGGGAGCAGTACTTC. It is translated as CASSLAGGRREQYF.

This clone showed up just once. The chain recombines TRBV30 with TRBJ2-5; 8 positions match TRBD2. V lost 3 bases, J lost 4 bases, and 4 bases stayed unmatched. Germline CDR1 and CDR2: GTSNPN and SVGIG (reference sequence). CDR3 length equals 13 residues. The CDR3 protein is CAWSPAGAETQYF. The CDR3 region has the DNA TGTGCCTGGAGCCCAGCGGGGGCAGAGACCCAGTACTTC.

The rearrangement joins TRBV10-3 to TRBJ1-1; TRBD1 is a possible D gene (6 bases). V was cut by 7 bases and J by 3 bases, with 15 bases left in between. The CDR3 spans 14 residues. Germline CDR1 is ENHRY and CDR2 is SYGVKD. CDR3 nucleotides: TGTGCCATCACCCCGGACAGAAGGTACACTGAAGCTTTCTTT. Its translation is CAITPDRRYTEAFF.

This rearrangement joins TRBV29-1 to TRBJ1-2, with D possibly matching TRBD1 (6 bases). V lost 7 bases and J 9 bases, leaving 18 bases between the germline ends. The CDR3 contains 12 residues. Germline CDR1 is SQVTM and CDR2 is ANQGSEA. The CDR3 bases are TGCAGCGCGCTGGACAGCTTATACCGCTACACCTTC. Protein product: CSALDSLYRYTF.

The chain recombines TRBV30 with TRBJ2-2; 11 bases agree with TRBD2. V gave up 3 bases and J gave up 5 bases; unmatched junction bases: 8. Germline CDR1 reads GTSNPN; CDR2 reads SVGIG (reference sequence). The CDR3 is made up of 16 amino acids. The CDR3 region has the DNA TGTGCCTGGAGAGATAGCGGGGGGGCATGGACCGGGGAGCTGTTTTTT. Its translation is CAWRDSGGAWTGELFF.

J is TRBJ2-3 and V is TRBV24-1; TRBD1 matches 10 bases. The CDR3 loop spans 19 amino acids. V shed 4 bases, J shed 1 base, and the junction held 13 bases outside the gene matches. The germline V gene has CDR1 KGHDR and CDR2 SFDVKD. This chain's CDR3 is CATSDRTGGGGGGTDTQYF. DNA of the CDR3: TGTGCCACCAGTGACCGGACAGGGGGAGGCGGGGGCGGCACAGATACGCAGTATTTT.

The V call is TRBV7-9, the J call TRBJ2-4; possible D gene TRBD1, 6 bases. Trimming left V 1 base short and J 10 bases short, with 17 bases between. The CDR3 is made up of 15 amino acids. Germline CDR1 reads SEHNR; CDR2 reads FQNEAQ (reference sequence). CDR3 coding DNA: TGTGCCAGCAGCTTAGGGGTGGGGGCTAGGAGGATTCAGTACTTC. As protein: CASSLGVGARRIQYF.

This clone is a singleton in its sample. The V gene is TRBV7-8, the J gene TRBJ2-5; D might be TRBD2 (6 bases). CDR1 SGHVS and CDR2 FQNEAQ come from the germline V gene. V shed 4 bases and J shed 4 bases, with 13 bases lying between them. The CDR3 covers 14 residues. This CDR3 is CASSSLGSTETQYF. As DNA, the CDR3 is TGTGCCAGCAGCTCCCTCGGGAGTACAGAGACCCAGTACTTC.

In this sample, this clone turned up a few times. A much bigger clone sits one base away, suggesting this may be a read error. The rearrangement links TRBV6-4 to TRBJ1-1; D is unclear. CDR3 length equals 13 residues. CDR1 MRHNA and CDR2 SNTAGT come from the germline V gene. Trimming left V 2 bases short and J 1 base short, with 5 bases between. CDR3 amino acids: CASSDRENTEAFF. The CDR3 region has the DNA TGTGCCAGCAGTGACCGGGAGAACACTGAAGCTTTCTTT.

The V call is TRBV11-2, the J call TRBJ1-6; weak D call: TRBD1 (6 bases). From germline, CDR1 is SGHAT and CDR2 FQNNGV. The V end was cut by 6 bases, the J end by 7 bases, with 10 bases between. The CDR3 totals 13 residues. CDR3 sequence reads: CASRATGNSPLHF. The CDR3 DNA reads TGTGCCAGCAGAGCGACAGGCAATTCACCCCTCCACTTT.

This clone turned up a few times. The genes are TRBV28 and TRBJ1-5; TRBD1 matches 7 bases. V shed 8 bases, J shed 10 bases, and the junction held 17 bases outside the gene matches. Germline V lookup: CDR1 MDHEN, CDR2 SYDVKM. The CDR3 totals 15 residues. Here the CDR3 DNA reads TGTGCCAGCTCTAATCCGGAACGACAGGGCCTTCCCCAGCATTTT. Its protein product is CASSNPERQGLPQHF. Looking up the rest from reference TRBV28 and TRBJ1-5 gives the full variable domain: DVKVTQSSRYLVKRTGEKVFLECVQDMDHENMFWYRQDPGLGLRLIYFSYDVKMKEKGDIPEGYSVSREKKERFSLILESASTNQTSMYLCASSNPERQGLPQHFGDGTRLSIL.

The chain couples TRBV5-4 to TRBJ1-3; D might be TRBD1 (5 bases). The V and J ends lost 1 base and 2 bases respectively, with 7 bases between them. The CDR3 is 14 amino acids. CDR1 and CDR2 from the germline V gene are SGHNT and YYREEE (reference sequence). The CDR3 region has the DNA TGTGCCAGCAGCTTGACAGGCACTGGAAACACCATATATTTT. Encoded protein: CASSLTGTGNTIYF.

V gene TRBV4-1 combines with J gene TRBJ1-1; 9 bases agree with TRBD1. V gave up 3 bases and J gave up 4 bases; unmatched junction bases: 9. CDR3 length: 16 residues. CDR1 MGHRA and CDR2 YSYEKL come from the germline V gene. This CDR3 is CASSHQRTGVGTEAFF. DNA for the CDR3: TGCGCCAGCAGCCACCAGAGGACAGGGGTCGGCACTGAAGCTTTCTTT.

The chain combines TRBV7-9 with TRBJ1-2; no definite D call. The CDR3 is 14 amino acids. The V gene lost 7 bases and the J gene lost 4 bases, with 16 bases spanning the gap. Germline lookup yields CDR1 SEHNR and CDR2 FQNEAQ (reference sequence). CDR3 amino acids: CASTHPKEFYGYTF. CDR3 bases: TGTGCCAGCACCCACCCCAAAGAGTTCTATGGCTACACCTTC.